This T cell receptor (beta chain) appears in the sequencing data of a study of PD-L1 blockade in urothelial cancer. About the study: Patients had received 0 to 3 prior chemotherapy regimens. Treatment start was followed by blood analysis at 3 weeks (second dose) and again at 6 weeks. Counts from blood samples showed a median of 141,255 T cells.

This clone has more than one count but fewer than ten. Assay used: immunoSEQ multiplex PCR; TCRdb lists only in-frame clones, some missing. The sample includes approximately 120,000 clones, 86% seen only once; the top ten take 2.4%. CDR1 and CDR2 (germline): DFQATT, SNEGSKA (reference sequence). The CDR3 extends over 11 amino acids. As for time point: peripheral blood 6 weeks after treatment start. This receptor was identified in a man aged 50-59 years with urothelial cancer. The starting material was PBMCs, obtained around atezolizumab (anti-PD-L1) treatment. V and J are TRBV20-1 and TRBJ2-3; a possible D gene is TRBD2 (5 bases). The chain's CDR3 is CSQEKRDTQYF. The DNA of the CDR3 is TGCAGCCAGGAGAAGCGGGATACGCAGTATTTT.